This T cell receptor (beta chain) came from a study of T cell repertoires in cytomegalovirus infection. Between the trimmed V and J ends, which lost 2 bases and 0 bases, there was a span of 11 bases. The CDR3 is 16 residues long. Germline lookup yields CDR1 MGHRA and CDR2 YSYEKL. Each CDR3 protein gets one entry after TCRdb re-called the reads with MiXCR. This sample yields under 850,000 distinct CDR3 sequences, of which roughly a third are seen a single time; 2.5% to 3.5% belongs to the top ten. The sequence was collected from a human donor in good health (CMV status not recorded). Some clones in this sample may be carry-over from other donors' samples. Sequenced: PBMCs. The gene calls are TRBV4-1 and TRBJ1-5; D remains ambiguous. Here the CDR3 DNA reads TGCGCCAGCAGCCAAATACCTGACAATAGCAATCAGCCCCAGCATTTT. It translates to CASSQIPDNSNQPQHF.